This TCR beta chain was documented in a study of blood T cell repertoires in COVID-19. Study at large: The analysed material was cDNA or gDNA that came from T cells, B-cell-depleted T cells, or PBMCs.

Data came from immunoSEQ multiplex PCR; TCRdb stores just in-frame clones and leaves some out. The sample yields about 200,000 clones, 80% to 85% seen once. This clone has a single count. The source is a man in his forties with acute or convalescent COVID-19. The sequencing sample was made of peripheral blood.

DNA for the CDR3: TGTGCCAGCAGCCCACTTACGGGAAGCCTCTACGAGCAGTACTTC. This gives the protein CASSPLTGSLYEQYF. The chain is built from TRBV7-2 and TRBJ2-7, with D possibly matching TRBD2 (5 bases). The CDR3 loop spans 15 amino acids. The germline V gene has CDR1 SGHTA and CDR2 FQGNSA. V shed 5 bases and J shed 3 bases, with 17 bases lying between them.